The 4 T cell receptor beta chains presented below share a single source sample, sequenced in a study of T cells in Graves' hyperthyroidism and ophthalmopathy. RNA transcripts were the template for amplifying TCR beta CDR3 regions. The TCR CDR3 was amplified in a first-round RT-PCR using the HTBI primer set. TCRdb passed the multiplex PCR reads through MiXCR, listing each CDR3 protein once. The sample shows 33,000 or so distinct CDR3 sequences, roughly 52% of them seen only once. The sequencing sample was made of blood. The receptor source for this set is a woman in her fifties or sixties with Graves' hyperthyroidism that later progressed to Graves' ophthalmopathy.

The sample holds many counts of this clonotype. V and J are TRBV11-2 and TRBJ2-1; 8 bases align to TRBD2. J was trimmed by 8 bases and V by 5 bases; bases with no gene match: 14. Germline lookup yields CDR1 SGHAT and CDR2 FQNNGV. The CDR3 has 16 amino acids. The CDR3, as DNA: TGTGCCAGCAGCCCCCCGGAAGCGGGAGTTCTAGATGAGCAGTTCTTC. Its protein product is CASSPPEAGVLDEQFF.

This clonotype has a count of ten or more. The chain recombines TRBV5-1 with TRBJ1-5; 8 nucleotides align to TRBD1. The trim removed 1 base at V and 4 bases at J, leaving 4 bases unmatched. Germline loops: CDR1 SGHRS, CDR2 YFSETQ. CDR3 size: 15 residues. CDR3 DNA sequence: TGCGCCAGCAGCTTGCAGGGGGCGATTAATCAGCCCCAGCATTTT. Its protein product is CASSLQGAINQPQHF.

This clonotype was picked up many times. J is TRBJ1-2 and V is TRBV6-5; D is ambiguous. Germline V CDR1 and CDR2: MNHEY, SVGAGI. This CDR3 has 14 amino acids. Trimming stripped 5 bases from V and 0 bases from J, with 10 bases between. CDR3 DNA sequence: TGTGCCAGCAGTATCGGGATGGCTAACTATGGCTACACCTTC. This codes for CASSIGMANYGYTF.

This clonotype has at least ten counts. This chain connects TRBV20-1 to TRBJ1-1; a weak D match, TRBD1 (5 bases). Germline V CDR1 and CDR2: DFQATT, SNEGSKA (reference sequence). The CDR3 contains 14 residues. Trimming pared 3 bases from V and 6 bases from J, leaving 17 bases between. The CDR3, as DNA: TGCAGTGCTAGCCTCAAGGGGCTCAGGGCTGAAGCTTTCTTT. Translating it yields CSASLKGLRAEAFF.